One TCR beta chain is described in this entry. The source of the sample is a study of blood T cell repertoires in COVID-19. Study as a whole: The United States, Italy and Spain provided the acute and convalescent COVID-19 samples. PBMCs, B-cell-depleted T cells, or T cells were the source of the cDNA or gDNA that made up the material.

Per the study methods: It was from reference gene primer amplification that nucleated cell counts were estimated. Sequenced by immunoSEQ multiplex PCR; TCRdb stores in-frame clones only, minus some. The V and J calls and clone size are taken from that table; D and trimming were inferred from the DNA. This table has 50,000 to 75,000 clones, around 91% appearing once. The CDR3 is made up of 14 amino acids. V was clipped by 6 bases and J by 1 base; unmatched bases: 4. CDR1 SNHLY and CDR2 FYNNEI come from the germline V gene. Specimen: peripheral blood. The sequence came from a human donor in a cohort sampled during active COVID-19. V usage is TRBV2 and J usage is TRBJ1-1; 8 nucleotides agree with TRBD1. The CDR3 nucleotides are TGTGCCAGCAGAAAACAGGGGGGGAACACTGAAGCTTTCTTT. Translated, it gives CASRKQGGNTEAFF.